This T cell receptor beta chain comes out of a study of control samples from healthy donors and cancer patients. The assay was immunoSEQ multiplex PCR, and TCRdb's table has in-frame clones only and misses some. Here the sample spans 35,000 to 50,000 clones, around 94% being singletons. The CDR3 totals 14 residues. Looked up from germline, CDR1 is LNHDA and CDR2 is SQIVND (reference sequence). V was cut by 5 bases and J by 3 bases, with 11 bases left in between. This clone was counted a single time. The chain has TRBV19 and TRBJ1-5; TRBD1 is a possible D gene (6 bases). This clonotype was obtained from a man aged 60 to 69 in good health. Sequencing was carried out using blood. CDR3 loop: CASSEQGFNQPQHF. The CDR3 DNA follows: TGTGCCAGTAGTGAACAGGGTTTCAATCAGCCCCAGCATTTT.